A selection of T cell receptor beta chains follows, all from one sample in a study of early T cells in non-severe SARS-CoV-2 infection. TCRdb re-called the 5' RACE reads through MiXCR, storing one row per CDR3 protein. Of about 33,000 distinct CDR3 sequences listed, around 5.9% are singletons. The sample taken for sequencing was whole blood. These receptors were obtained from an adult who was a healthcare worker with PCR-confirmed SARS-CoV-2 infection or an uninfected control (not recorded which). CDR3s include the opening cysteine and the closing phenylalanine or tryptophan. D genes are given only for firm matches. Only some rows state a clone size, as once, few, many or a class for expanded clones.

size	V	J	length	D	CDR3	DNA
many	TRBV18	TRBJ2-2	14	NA	CASSPLANTGELFF	TGTGCCAGCTCACCACTGGCAAACACCGGGGAGCTGTTTTTT
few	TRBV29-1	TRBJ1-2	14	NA	CSPKGIGQSGGYTF	TGCAGCCCAAAAGGGATCGGACAGTCCGGCGGCTACACCTTC
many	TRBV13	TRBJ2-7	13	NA	CASSHLDSYEQYF	TGTGCCAGCAGCCACTTGGATTCCTACGAGCAGTACTTC
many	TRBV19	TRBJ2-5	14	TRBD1	CASSSQGARETQYF	TGTGCCAGTAGCAGCCAGGGGGCGAGAGAGACCCAGTACTTC
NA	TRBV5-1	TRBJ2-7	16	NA	CASSPTPSGQADEQYF	TGCGCCAGCAGCCCCACTCCAAGCGGGCAGGCGGACGAGCAGTACTTC
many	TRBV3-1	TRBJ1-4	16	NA	CASSPYPIATNEKLFF	TGTGCCAGCAGCCCCTACCCGATTGCAACTAATGAAAAACTGTTTTTT
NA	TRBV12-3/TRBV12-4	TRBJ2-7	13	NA	CASSFRDSGEQYF	TGTGCCAGCAGTTTCAGGGATTCGGGCGAGCAGTACTTC
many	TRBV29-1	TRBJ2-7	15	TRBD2	CSVEAVAGIPYEQYF	TGCAGCGTTGAAGCTGTAGCGGGGATACCCTACGAGCAGTACTTC
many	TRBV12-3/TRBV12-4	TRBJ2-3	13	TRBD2	CASSPGGGDTQYF	TGTGCCAGCAGCCCCGGGGGGGGGGATACGCAGTATTTT
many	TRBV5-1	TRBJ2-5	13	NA	CVSSQGGRETQYF	TGCGTTTCTAGCCAGGGCGGACGGGAGACCCAGTACTTC
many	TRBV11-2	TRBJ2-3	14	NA	CASSPNPGVDTQYF	TGTGCCAGCAGTCCAAATCCGGGCGTAGATACGCAGTATTTT
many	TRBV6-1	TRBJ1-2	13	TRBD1	CASRRQGVYGYTF	TGTGCCAGCAGACGACAGGGCGTGTATGGCTACACCTTC
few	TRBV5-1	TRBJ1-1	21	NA	CASSLNGHLASRGGGPTEAFF	TGCGCCAGCAGCCTAAACGGGCATCTAGCATCACGAGGAGGAGGCCCCACTGAAGCTTTCTTT
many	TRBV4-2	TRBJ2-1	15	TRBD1	CASSQVSGTGFEQFF	TGTGCCAGCAGCCAAGTTTCCGGGACAGGGTTTGAGCAGTTCTTC
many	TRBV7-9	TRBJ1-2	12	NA	CASSLDPYGYTF	TGTGCCAGCAGCTTAGATCCCTATGGCTACACCTTC
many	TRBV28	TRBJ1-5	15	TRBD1	CASRTGQGGHQPQHF	TGTGCCAGCAGGACGGGACAGGGAGGACATCAGCCCCAGCATTTT
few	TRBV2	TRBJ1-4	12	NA	CASHWGVEKLFF	TGTGCCAGCCATTGGGGAGTTGAAAAACTGTTTTTT
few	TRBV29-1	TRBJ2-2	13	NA	CSGKDTNTGELFF	TGCAGCGGTAAGGACACGAACACCGGGGAGCTGTTTTTT
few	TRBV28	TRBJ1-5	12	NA	CASGASNQPQHF	TGTGCCAGCGGGGCTAGCAATCAGCCCCAGCATTTT
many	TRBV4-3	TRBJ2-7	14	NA	CASSHEITGFEQYF	TGCGCCAGCAGCCACGAAATCACAGGGTTCGAGCAGTACTTC
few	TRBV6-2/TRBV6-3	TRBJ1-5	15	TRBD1	CASNSGQLRNQPQHF	TGTGCCAGCAATTCGGGACAGCTCAGAAATCAGCCCCAGCATTTT
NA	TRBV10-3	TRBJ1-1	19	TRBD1	CANCSGTGGAPGGNTEAFF	TGTGCCAACTGCTCTGGGACAGGGGGTGCCCCCGGGGGGAACACTGAAGCTTTCTTT
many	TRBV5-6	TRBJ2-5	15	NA	CASSLAIGFQETQYF	TGTGCCAGCAGCTTGGCCATTGGATTCCAAGAGACCCAGTACTTC
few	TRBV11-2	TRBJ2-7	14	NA	CASSSRGAVHEQYF	TGTGCCAGCAGCTCCCGTGGGGCAGTTCACGAGCAGTACTTC
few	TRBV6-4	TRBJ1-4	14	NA	CASVPYTTNEKLFF	TGTGCCAGCGTACCATACACAACTAATGAAAAACTGTTTTTT
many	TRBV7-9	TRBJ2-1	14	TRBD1	CASSDRTGDNEQFF	TGTGCCAGCAGCGATCGGACAGGTGACAATGAGCAGTTCTTC
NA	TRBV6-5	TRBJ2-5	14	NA	CASSRPGLAETQYF	TGTGCCAGCAGTCGCCCCGGACTTGCAGAGACCCAGTACTTC
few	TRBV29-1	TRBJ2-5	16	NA	CSVEEPHTSIGETQYF	TGCAGCGTTGAAGAACCCCACACTAGCATCGGGGAGACCCAGTACTTC
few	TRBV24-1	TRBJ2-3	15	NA	CATSNGRAPADTQYF	TGTGCCACCAGCAACGGCCGTGCTCCGGCAGATACGCAGTATTTT
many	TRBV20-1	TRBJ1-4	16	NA	CSARNKDRREGEKLFF	TGCAGTGCTAGAAATAAGGACAGAAGGGAAGGTGAAAAACTGTTTTTT
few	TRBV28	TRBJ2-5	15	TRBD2	CASSRTRGGLETQYF	TGTGCCAGCAGCCGGACTAGGGGAGGGTTAGAGACCCAGTACTTC
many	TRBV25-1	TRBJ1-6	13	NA	CASSATKGSPLHF	TGTGCCAGCAGTGCTACAAAGGGTTCACCCCTCCACTTT
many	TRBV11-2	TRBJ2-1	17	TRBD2	CASSISGTSGRANEQFF	TGTGCCAGCAGCATCTCCGGGACTAGCGGGAGGGCTAATGAGCAGTTCTTC
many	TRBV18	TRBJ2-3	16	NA	CASSPLGGGGTDTQYF	TGTGCCAGCTCACCCCTAGGGGGTGGCGGCACAGATACGCAGTATTTT
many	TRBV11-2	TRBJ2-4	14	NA	CASSLERIKNIQYF	TGTGCCAGCAGCTTGGAACGCATCAAAAACATTCAGTACTTC
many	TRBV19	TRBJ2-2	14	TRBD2	CASSPVGGIGELFF	TGTGCCAGTAGCCCGGTGGGAGGGATTGGGGAGCTGTTTTTT
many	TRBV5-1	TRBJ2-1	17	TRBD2	CASSPGGLAGLGDEQFF	TGCGCCAGCAGCCCTGGGGGACTAGCGGGTCTTGGGGATGAGCAGTTCTTC